Listed here are 22 T cell receptor beta chains from one sample, sequenced in a study of a mutant IDH1 vaccine in newly diagnosed glioma (dated by TCRdb to the early 2020s). For these TCRs, the target antigens are not known. Library preparation employed the immunoSEQ multiplex PCR assay. TCRdb provides this immuneACCESS table in a form limited to in-frame rearrangements. Some clones are lacking; in checked studies, under half of them reflect an unresolved V gene, and why the rest are absent is not known. The table for this sample lists tens of thousands of clones; around 75% of them were counted only once. Jointly, the top ten make up 5.3% of the sample. What this sample's time point label stands for: week 47, end of study. Each vaccine dose was 300 ug of a 20-mer mutant IDH1 peptide in Montanide, given subcutaneously with topical imiquimod. The specimen was PBMCs, collected from a glioma patient whose treatment included an IDH1 peptide vaccine. These receptors all stem from a man in his fifties or sixties with glioma.

This clone was counted a few times. CDR3 region: CASRGTDFYSNQPQHF. The CDR3 nucleotides read TGTGCCAGCAGGGGGACAGATTTTTATAGCAATCAGCCCCAGCATTTT. The gene calls are TRBV2 and TRBJ1-5; 7 bases align to TRBD1. This CDR3 contains 16 residues. The V segment lost 6 bases and the J segment 0 bases; nucleotides outside the gene matches: 8. The germline V gene has CDR1 SNHLY and CDR2 FYNNEI.

The chain joins TRBV7-9 to TRBJ1-4; a weak D match, TRBD1 (6 bases). Germline V gene data show CDR1 as SEHNR and CDR2 as FQNEAQ (reference sequence). The CDR3 is made up of 17 amino acids. The V end lost 5 bases, the J end lost 10 bases, and 26 bases lay between the germline ends. In DNA form, the CDR3 reads TGTGCCAGCAGCACGGACCTTGGACAGCCCTCTTCTGGAAAACTGTTTTTT. It is translated as CASSTDLGQPSSGKLFF.

The chain employs TRBV10-1 and TRBJ2-3; 8 positions match TRBD2. The CDR3 runs to 16 residues. The J segment lost 2 bases and the V segment lost 2 bases, leaving 6 bases of the junction unmatched. Per germline, CDR1 WNHNN and CDR2 SYGVQD (reference sequence). The CDR3 coding sequence is TGCGCCAGCAGTGAGACTAGCGGCGATTTCACAGATACGCAGTATTTT. Encoded protein: CASSETSGDFTDTQYF.

Here the CDR3 DNA reads TGTGCCAGCAGCCGCCTACAGGGTAAAGGCGAAAAACTGTTTTTT. This encodes CASSRLQGKGEKLFF. V usage is TRBV7-2 and J usage is TRBJ1-4; weak D call: TRBD1 (6 bases). The germline CDR1 and CDR2 sequences are SGHTA and FQGNSA. CDR3 length equals 15 residues. The V end lost 5 bases, the J end lost 8 bases, and 18 bases lay between the germline ends.

This rearrangement joins TRBV28 to TRBJ1-1; D might be TRBD1 (5 bases). The CDR3 loop spans 14 amino acids. Germline V gives CDR1 MDHEN, CDR2 SYDVKM. V dropped 4 bases and J dropped 0 bases, with 9 bases sitting between them. CDR3 residues: CASSSTAMNTEAFF. The CDR3 nucleotides read TGTGCCAGCAGTTCGACAGCTATGAACACTGAAGCTTTCTTT.

This clone has a handful of counts. The chain joins TRBV4-1 to TRBJ2-1; tentatively, D is TRBD1 (5 bases). Trimming took 1 base from V and 5 from J, leaving 12 bases between them. CDR3 length: 15 amino acids. Germline V CDR1 and CDR2: MGHRA, YSYEKL. The CDR3 bases are TGCGCCAGCAGCCAAGGTCAGGGCCAGAACAATGAGCAGTTCTTC. Protein: CASSQGQGQNNEQFF.

The chain is built from TRBV15 and TRBJ2-5; D gene ambiguous. Trimming shortened V by 0 bases and J by 5 bases, and 4 bases separated the two germline ends. Looked up from germline, CDR1 is LNHNV and CDR2 is YYDKDF (reference sequence). CDR3 length equals 12 residues. CDR3 in amino acids: CATSRDMETQYF. The CDR3 DNA sequence: TGTGCCACCAGCAGAGATATGGAGACCCAGTACTTC. Based on the CDR3 plus reference TRBV15 and TRBJ2-5, the full variable domain is DAMVIQNPRYQVTQFGKPVTLSCSQTLNHNVMYWYQQKSSQAPKLLFHYYDKDFNNEADTPDNFQSRRPNTSFCFLDIRSPGLGDTAMYLCATSRDMETQYFGPGTRLLVL.

J is TRBJ1-1 and V is TRBV5-6, with unresolved D. Germline CDR1 is SGHDT and CDR2 is YYEEEE. This CDR3 has 11 amino acids. Trimming removed 0 bases at V and 8 bases at J, with 5 bases between. CDR3 region: CASSLGGEAFF. The CDR3 coding sequence is TGTGCCAGCAGCTTGGGTGGGGAAGCTTTCTTT.

In its sample, this clone was seen once. CDR3 sequence reads: CAIMTGWTGELFF. The CDR3, as DNA: TGTGCCATCATGACAGGGTGGACCGGGGAGCTGTTTTTT. This sequence joins TRBV19 and TRBJ2-2; 7 bases fit TRBD1. The J segment lost 5 bases and the V segment lost 10 bases, leaving 7 bases of the junction unmatched. CDR3 length: 13 amino acids. Germline CDR1 is LNHDA and CDR2 is SQIVND (reference sequence).

The chain joins TRBV19 to TRBJ1-5; weak D call: TRBD1 (5 bases). The CDR3 is 15 residues long. Trimming left V 5 bases short and J 4 bases short, with 15 bases between. Germline values: CDR1 LNHDA, CDR2 SQIVND (reference sequence). The CDR3 reads CASSDRGSANQPQHF. The CDR3 region has the DNA TGTGCCAGTAGTGACAGAGGAAGCGCAAATCAGCCCCAGCATTTT.

This clone was observed at least ten times. The gene calls are TRBV2 and TRBJ2-7; D uncertain. Germline-derived CDR1 and CDR2 are SNHLY and FYNNEI. V was shortened by 3 bases and J by 4 bases, with 4 bases between the two germline ends. CDR3 size: 11 residues. CDR3 protein: CASSDGYEQYF. CDR3 in DNA: TGTGCCAGCAGTGACGGGTACGAGCAGTACTTC. The full variable domain, with the rest looked up from reference TRBV2 and TRBJ2-7, is EPEVTQTPSHQVTQMGQEVILRCVPISNHLYFYWYRQILGQKVEFLVSFYNNEISEKSEIFDDQFSVERPDGSNFTLKIRSTKLEDSAMYFCASSDGYEQYFGPGTRLTVT.

This clone was observed once. The chain uses TRBV4-3 and TRBJ1-2; 9 bases are a match to TRBD1. V lost 1 base, J lost 2 bases, and 5 bases stayed unmatched. CDR1 and CDR2 (germline): LGHNA, YSLEER. The CDR3 contains 16 residues. Written as DNA, the CDR3 is TGCGCCAGCAGCCAAGCCGCGGGACAGGGCAACTATGGCTACACCTTC. Translation gives CASSQAAGQGNYGYTF.

This clone was counted ten times or more. J is TRBJ1-3 and V is TRBV9, with D possibly TRBD1 on 5 matching bases. Trimming left V 1 base short and J 4 bases short, with 9 bases between. This CDR3 contains 14 residues. Per germline, CDR1 SGDLS and CDR2 YYNGEE. The DNA of the CDR3 is TGTGCCAGCAGCGTACAGGGTACGGGAAACACCATATATTTT. This sequence encodes CASSVQGTGNTIYF.

V and J are TRBV10-3 and TRBJ2-5, with D perhaps TRBD1 (6 bases). The CDR3 spans 13 residues. V lost 4 bases, J lost 5 bases, and 11 bases lay in between. Germline V gives CDR1 ENHRY, CDR2 SYGVKD. This chain's CDR3 is CAISVQGRETQYF. As DNA, the CDR3 is TGTGCCATCAGTGTACAGGGACGGGAGACCCAGTACTTC.

J is TRBJ1-5 and V is TRBV9; TRBD1 matches 8 bases. Germline V gene sequence: CDR1 SGDLS, CDR2 YYNGEE. The CDR3 runs to 15 residues. J lost 4 bases, V lost 7 bases, and 10 bases had no gene match. The CDR3 DNA reads as TGTGCCAGCGGCTCCGGGACAGGTTGGAATCAGCCCCAGCATTTT. The encoded protein is CASGSGTGWNQPQHF. The full variable domain, its missing parts supplied by reference TRBV9 and TRBJ1-5, is DSGVTQTPKHLITATGQRVTLRCSPRSGDLSVYWYQQSLDQGLQFLIQYYNGEERAKGNILERFSAQQFPDLHSELNLSSLELGDSALYFCASGSGTGWNQPQHFGDGTRLSIL.

In nucleotides, the CDR3 is TGTGCCAGAGACAGGGGTGGCGGCTACACCTTC. Encoded protein: CARDRGGGYTF. This chain uses TRBV2 with TRBJ1-2; 8 nucleotides match TRBD1. CDR3 length: 11 amino acids. The V gene's germline CDR1 is SNHLY and CDR2 FYNNEI. Unmatched junction bases numbered 5, after V lost 9 bases and J lost 8 bases.

The CDR3 nucleotides read TGTGCCAGCAGCCGGGCAAACAGGGGGGCTTCCGAGCAGTACTTC. It translates to CASSRANRGASEQYF. The chain has TRBV7-2 and TRBJ2-7, with 8 bases that match TRBD1. V was clipped by 5 bases and J by 6 bases; unmatched bases: 12. The CDR3 consists of 15 residues. Per germline, CDR1 SGHTA and CDR2 FQGNSA.

This clone was observed once. The CDR3 DNA follows: TGTGCCACCAGCACCCGGGGAGGGAGGGAGACCCAGTACTTC. Its protein product is CATSTRGGRETQYF. The rearrangement links TRBV15 to TRBJ2-5; TRBD2 matches 7 bases. Germline V lookup: CDR1 LNHNV, CDR2 YYDKDF (reference sequence). V lost 4 bases, J lost 5 bases, and 7 bases stayed unmatched. The CDR3 spans 14 residues.

This clone was picked up a small number of times. The V and J genes are TRBV5-4 and TRBJ1-1; D uncertain. Germline V gene data show CDR1 as SGHNT and CDR2 as YYREEE (reference sequence). This CDR3 comprises 15 residues. Trimming removed 4 bases from V and 0 bases from J, with 13 bases in between. CDR3 sequence (DNA): TGTGCCAGCAGCCCTGAGACACACATGAACACTGAAGCTTTCTTT. Its protein product is CASSPETHMNTEAFF.

The CDR3 protein is CASSLDGVHGELFF. CDR3 DNA: TGCGCCAGCAGCCTTGACGGGGTGCACGGGGAGCTGTTTTTT. This chain uses TRBV4-3 with TRBJ2-2; possible D gene TRBD2, 5 bases. The CDR3 runs to 14 residues. Germline V gives CDR1 LGHNA, CDR2 YSLEER. Trimming left V 4 bases short and J 7 bases short, with 13 bases between.

V is TRBV10-3 and J is TRBJ2-7; the D call may be TRBD1 or TRBD2 (5 bases each). CDR1 ENHRY and CDR2 SYGVKD come from the germline V gene. The CDR3 totals 15 residues. V gave up 2 bases and J gave up 5 bases, with 16 bases separating them. This CDR3 is CAISETGPSMNEQYF. The CDR3 DNA reads TGTGCCATCAGTGAGACGGGACCGTCGATGAACGAGCAGTACTTC.

The chain recombines TRBV5-4 with TRBJ1-2, with D possibly being TRBD1 (6 bases). The CDR3 has 17 amino acids. V was pared by 0 bases and J by 3 bases, with 18 bases between. Germline V gives CDR1 SGHNT, CDR2 YYREEE (reference sequence). The CDR3 spells CASSLVAGTGLHYGYTF. Here the CDR3 DNA reads TGTGCCAGCAGCTTGGTAGCGGGCACAGGGCTACACTATGGCTACACCTTC.